Shown below are 23 T cell receptor beta chains from a single sample sequenced in a study of human T cells and chemical hapten exposure. Time point denoted: patch test 3, about 24 weeks after DPC sensitization. The treatment is: therapeutic diphenylcyclopropenone sensitization with weekly scalp DPC. Using its own MiXCR run on the RACE reads, TCRdb lists one record per CDR3 protein. The table has approximately 88,000 distinct CDR3 sequences, 10% to 15% seen once; the top ten hold more than 4.5%. The specimen was whole blood, collected in connection with sensitization to the hapten diphenylcyclopropenone (DPC). Source of these receptors: a woman between 50 and 59 years old with alopecia areata. Some clones in this sample may be carry-over from other donors' samples.

This clonotype was observed a few times. V and J are TRBV29-1 and TRBJ1-1; possibly TRBD1 for D (5 bases). V lost 4 bases, J lost 0 bases, and 9 bases lay in between. The CDR3 spans 13 residues. Germline CDR1 is SQVTM and CDR2 is ANQGSEA. The DNA for the CDR3 is TGCAGCGTTGGACAGAAGCTGAACACTGAAGCTTTCTTT. Amino acid sequence: CSVGQKLNTEAFF.

This clonotype was seen many times. The chain recombines TRBV6-6 with TRBJ2-5, with 8 positions matching TRBD2. The V and J ends lost 7 bases and 2 bases, in that order; junction bases with no gene match: 9. This CDR3 has 15 residues. Looked up from germline, CDR1 is MNHNY and CDR2 is SVGAGI (reference sequence). The CDR3 coding sequence is TGTGCCAGCACTAAAACTAGCGGAGGACAAGAGACCCAGTACTTC. Amino acids: CASTKTSGGQETQYF.

This clonotype was counted many times. CDR3 protein: CASSFSASNIQYF. The CDR3 DNA is TGTGCCAGCAGCTTTTCGGCCTCAAACATTCAGTACTTC. V and J are TRBV11-2 and TRBJ2-4; D is undetermined. CDR3 size: 13 residues. CDR1 is SGHAT and CDR2 is FQNNGV in the germline V gene. Trimming stripped 3 bases from V and 6 bases from J, with 9 bases between.

The CDR3 region is CASSFLRGQETQYF. The CDR3 DNA is TGTGCCAGCAGCTTTCTCAGGGGCCAAGAGACCCAGTACTTC. The chain is built from TRBV5-6 and TRBJ2-5, with a weak D call TRBD1 (6 bases). Trimming took off 2 bases at V and 1 base at J, with 9 bases between the two ends. This CDR3 region has 14 residues. The germline gives CDR1 SGHDT, CDR2 YYEEEE.

This clonotype was seen more than once but under ten times. V gene TRBV20-1 combines with J gene TRBJ2-2; 7 bases map to TRBD2. The CDR3 is made up of 15 amino acids. Looked up from germline, CDR1 is DFQATT and CDR2 is SNEGSKA (reference sequence). After removal of 0 bases from V and 4 bases from J, the junction contained 5 bases not matched to a gene. Here the CDR3 reads CSARDRREITGELFF. CDR3 DNA: TGCAGTGCTAGAGATCGGCGGGAGATCACCGGGGAGCTGTTTTTT.

This clonotype was seen at least ten times. The chain couples TRBV5-1 to TRBJ2-7, with a possible D match to TRBD1 (6 bases). Per the germline V gene, CDR1 is SGHRS and CDR2 is YFSETQ. V was cut by 4 bases and J by 7 bases, with 18 bases left in between. The CDR3 runs to 14 residues. In DNA form, the CDR3 reads TGCGCCAGCAGCAGATCTACAGGGAGCCGGGAGCAGTACTTC. Translated, it gives CASSRSTGSREQYF.

This clonotype was seen only a few times. This chain connects TRBV20-1 to TRBJ2-1; TRBD2 agrees at 8 bases. This CDR3 is built from 14 residues. The ends lost 3 bases at V and 2 bases at J; junction bases unmatched: 3. Germline V gene sequence: CDR1 DFQATT, CDR2 SNEGSKA (reference sequence). For the CDR3, the DNA is TGCAGTGCTAGTGCGGGACTAGCCTACAATGAGCAGTTCTTC. Amino acids: CSASAGLAYNEQFF.

This clonotype was seen at least ten times. The genes are TRBV7-8 and TRBJ2-7; 7 bases map to TRBD2. The CDR3 totals 15 residues. Germline CDR1 is SGHVS and CDR2 is FQNEAQ. With 3 bases clipped from V and 2 bases from J, the junction kept 7 bases outside the gene matches. The CDR3 coding sequence is TGTGCCAGCAGCTTTGCAAGCGGGATAGCCTACGAGCAGTACTTC. It translates to CASSFASGIAYEQYF.

This clonotype was observed many times. The genes are TRBV29-1 and TRBJ1-2; maybe TRBD1 (6 bases). This CDR3 is 11 amino acids long. Germline CDR1 is SQVTM and CDR2 is ANQGSEA. Trimming took off 6 bases at V and 4 bases at J, with 9 bases between the two ends. CDR3 coding DNA: TGCAGCGTCGGACAGAGCTATGGCTACACCTTC. Encoded protein: CSVGQSYGYTF. The variable domain in full, with the rest retrieved from reference TRBV29-1 and TRBJ1-2, is SAVISQKPSRDICQRGTSLTIQCQVDSQVTMMFWYRQQPGQSLTLIATANQGSEATYESGFVIDKFPISRPNLTFSTLTVSNMSPEDSSIYLCSVGQSYGYTFGSGTRLTVV.

Written as DNA, the CDR3 is TGCAGTGCCCTCCTAGCGGTAGGTCTGAATGAGCAGTTCTTC. It yields the protein CSALLAVGLNEQFF. The chain links TRBV20-1 to TRBJ2-1; TRBD2 agrees at 7 bases. The germline gives CDR1 DFQATT, CDR2 SNEGSKA (reference sequence). This CDR3 contains 14 residues. After removal of 6 bases from V and 7 bases from J, the junction contained 12 bases not matched to a gene.

The CDR3 is CASSPTGGAFF. DNA for the CDR3: TGTGCCAGCAGCCCCACTGGGGGCGCTTTCTTT. The V call is TRBV11-2, the J call TRBJ1-1; D possibly corresponds to TRBD1 (6 bases). The CDR3 is 11 amino acids. The V end lost 5 bases, the J end lost 11 bases, and 12 bases lay between the germline ends. Germline CDR1 SGHAT, CDR2 FQNNGV. Combining the CDR3 with reference TRBV11-2 and TRBJ1-1 gives the whole variable domain EAGVAQSPRYKIIEKRQSVAFWCNPISGHATLYWYQQILGQGPKLLIQFQNNGVVDDSQLPKDRFSAERLKGVDSTLKIQPAKLEDSAVYLCASSPTGGAFFGQGTRLTVV.

This clonotype showed up just a few times. V is TRBV10-3 and J is TRBJ1-2, with 9 bases matching TRBD1. The length of the CDR3 is 15 residues. The ends lost 0 bases at V and 7 bases at J; junction bases unmatched: 6. Germline lookup yields CDR1 ENHRY and CDR2 SYGVKD. CDR3 sequence: CAISESSQGARGYTF. In nucleotides, the CDR3 is TGTGCCATCAGTGAGTCTTCACAGGGGGCGCGTGGCTACACCTTC.

This clonotype turned up a few times. The chain carries TRBV3-1 and TRBJ2-3; no reliable D call. The CDR3 sequence is 14 residues long. Trimming left V 3 bases short and J 4 bases short, with 11 bases between. The germline gives CDR1 LGHDT, CDR2 YNNKEL (reference sequence). Here the CDR3 DNA reads TGTGCCAGCAGCCACCACTCCACAGCAGATACGCAGTATTTT. Its protein product is CASSHHSTADTQYF.

This clonotype has at least ten counts. The chain is built from TRBV20-1 and TRBJ2-7; 13 nucleotides line up with TRBD2. CDR3 length: 16 residues. V dropped 3 bases and J dropped 3; count of bases not matched to a gene: 8. Germline assignment: CDR1 DFQATT and CDR2 SNEGSKA (reference sequence). The CDR3 DNA is TGCAGTGCTAGGGGTGGGACTAGCGGGAATTACTACGAGCAGTACTTC. Residues: CSARGGTSGNYYEQYF.

In its sample, this clonotype was seen many times. The CDR3 reads CASSYSGVSSYNEQFF. The CDR3, as DNA: TGTGCCAGCAGTTACTCGGGGGTAAGCTCCTACAATGAGCAGTTCTTC. V usage is TRBV6-5 and J usage is TRBJ2-1; D may correspond to TRBD1 or TRBD2 (5 bases each). Germline V gives CDR1 MNHEY, CDR2 SVGAGI. The CDR3 has 16 residues. V was shortened by 0 bases and J by 0 bases, with 9 bases between the two germline ends.

The rearrangement uses TRBV7-9 and TRBJ2-7; no clear D gene. This CDR3 spans 13 amino acids. Trimming pared 0 bases from V and 1 base from J, leaving 4 bases between. Germline values: CDR1 SEHNR, CDR2 FQNEAQ (reference sequence). The CDR3 spells CASSLAGSYEQYF. The DNA for the CDR3 is TGTGCCAGCAGCTTAGCCGGATCCTACGAGCAGTACTTC. Looking up the rest from reference TRBV7-9 and TRBJ2-7 gives the full variable domain: DTGVSQNPRHKITKRGQNVTFRCDPISEHNRLYWYRQTLGQGPEFLTYFQNEAQLEKSRLLSDRFSAERPKGSFSTLEIQRTEQGDSAMYLCASSLAGSYEQYFGPGTRLTVT.

This clonotype was detected only a few times. The V and J genes are TRBV5-1 and TRBJ2-1; 9 bases align to TRBD2. CDR1 and CDR2 (germline): SGHRS, YFSETQ. The CDR3 sequence is 15 residues long. V dropped 5 bases and J dropped 5; count of bases not matched to a gene: 8. The chain's CDR3 is CASSPGTSSHNEQFF. The CDR3 coding sequence is TGCGCCAGCAGTCCCGGGACTAGCTCTCACAATGAGCAGTTCTTC.

The chain joins TRBV28 to TRBJ2-5, with D possibly matching TRBD1 (5 bases). Trimming pared 2 bases from V and 1 base from J, leaving 8 bases between. The germline gives CDR1 MDHEN, CDR2 SYDVKM. This CDR3 contains 14 residues. In nucleotides, the CDR3 is TGTGCCAGCAGTTTAAATGGGGCCCAAGAGACCCAGTACTTC. Its translation is CASSLNGAQETQYF.

Many counts were recorded for this clonotype. V and J are TRBV9 and TRBJ2-2, with D possibly TRBD1 on 5 matching bases. Per germline, CDR1 SGDLS and CDR2 YYNGEE. The germline V and J ends were trimmed by 1 base and 7 bases, with 20 bases remaining between them. CDR3 length: 17 residues. The CDR3 protein is CASSVPQLDRFDGELFF. In DNA, the CDR3 is TGTGCCAGCAGCGTACCCCAGTTAGACAGATTTGACGGGGAGCTGTTTTTT.

This clonotype was counted a few times. The chain is built from TRBV28 and TRBJ1-1; D gene unclear. Trimming left V 3 bases short and J 1 base short, with 15 bases between. The CDR3 spans 16 residues. Looked up from germline, CDR1 is MDHEN and CDR2 is SYDVKM. The CDR3 reads CASSFLLGRKNTEAFF. The CDR3 region has the DNA TGTGCCAGCAGTTTTTTACTCGGCAGGAAGAACACTGAAGCTTTCTTT.

The chain carries TRBV6-5 and TRBJ1-2; 7 positions match TRBD1. The CDR3 is 14 amino acids. Germline-derived CDR1 and CDR2 are MNHEY and SVGAGI. The V and J ends lost 6 bases and 5 bases, in that order; junction bases with no gene match: 9. CDR3 loop: CASSYDRVNYGYTF. The CDR3 region has the DNA TGTGCCAGCAGCTATGACAGGGTGAATTATGGCTACACCTTC.

This clonotype was picked up many times. This chain links TRBV5-6 with TRBJ2-1; 7 bases line up with TRBD1. V was pared by 5 bases and J by 8 bases, with 16 bases of the junction left unmatched. Per the germline V gene, CDR1 is SGHDT and CDR2 is YYEEEE. The CDR3 is 16 residues long. The CDR3 DNA sequence: TGTGCCAGCAGTGTCATCCCGGGACAGTCATCCCATGAGCAGTTCTTC. The encoded protein is CASSVIPGQSSHEQFF.

In its sample, this clonotype was seen many times. The chain has TRBV2 and TRBJ2-3; D ambiguous. Germline assignment: CDR1 SNHLY and CDR2 FYNNEI. Trimming pared 3 bases from V and 2 bases from J, leaving 6 bases between. CDR3 length: 13 residues. CDR3 residues: CASSDDFTDTQYF. CDR3 nucleotides: TGTGCCAGCAGTGACGACTTCACAGATACGCAGTATTTT.